These 9 T cell receptor beta chains came from one sample sequenced in a study of OX40 agonist ivuxolimab in advanced cancers. Clones were read by immunoSEQ multiplex PCR, and TCRdb kept only the in-frame ones, dropping some. The sample lists some 37,000 clones, approximately 80% occurring once. This specimen consisted of CD4+ or CD8+ T cells sorted from blood, obtained in a trial of the OX40 agonist ivuxolimab. The receptor source for this set is an adult with an advanced solid tumor such as melanoma, head and neck, liver or kidney cancer.

The rearrangement uses TRBV6-5 and TRBJ2-1, with D possibly being TRBD1 (6 bases). The germline gives CDR1 MNHEY, CDR2 SVGAGI. V lost 2 bases to trimming and J lost 9 bases, with 11 bases between them. The CDR3 length is 13 residues. CDR3 sequence (DNA): TGTGCCAGCAGTTACGGTGGGGGCTTTGAGCAGTTCTTC. Translated: CASSYGGGFEQFF.

This CDR3 reads CASSFPTSGRDTQYF. CDR3 nucleotides: TGTGCCAGCAGCTTCCCGACTAGCGGCCGGGATACGCAGTATTTT. The chain has TRBV7-9 and TRBJ2-3, with 9 bases lining up with TRBD2. Germline CDR1 reads SEHNR; CDR2 reads FQNEAQ (reference sequence). The CDR3 runs 15 residues. J gave up 6 bases and V 3 bases, and 7 bases lay outside the gene matches.

This clone was observed a single time. The chain combines TRBV7-9 with TRBJ2-3; unclear D gene. V was trimmed by 2 bases and J by 0 bases, leaving 9 bases between them. The length of the CDR3 is 15 residues. Germline CDR1 SEHNR, CDR2 FQNEAQ (reference sequence). The CDR3 DNA is TGTGCCAGCAGCTTAAATCTAGATAGCACAGATACGCAGTATTTT. It encodes CASSLNLDSTDTQYF.

The chain couples TRBV10-1 to TRBJ2-2, with 7 bases matching TRBD1. Trimming cost V 3 bases and J 1 base; bases outside gene matches: 11. This CDR3 spans 18 amino acids. Germline V gives CDR1 WNHNN, CDR2 SYGVQD (reference sequence). The CDR3 reads CASSDFRLAGGNTGELFF. CDR3 sequence (DNA): TGCGCCAGCAGTGATTTTCGCTTGGCAGGGGGGAACACCGGGGAGCTGTTTTTT.

The sample holds one count of this clone. The chain uses TRBV7-9 and TRBJ2-3; D unresolved. CDR1 is SEHNR and CDR2 is FQNEAQ in the germline V gene (reference sequence). V lost 1 base and J lost 2, with 4 bases in between. The CDR3 spans 13 residues. The CDR3 DNA is TGTGCCAGCAGCTTAGAGAACACAGATACGCAGTATTTT. Translated, it gives CASSLENTDTQYF. The full variable domain, in which reference TRBV7-9 and TRBJ2-3 provide the parts outside the CDR3, is DTGVSQNPRHKITKRGQNVTFRCDPISEHNRLYWYRQTLGQGPEFLTYFQNEAQLEKSRLLSDRFSAERPKGSFSTLEIQRTEQGDSAMYLCASSLENTDTQYFGPGTRLTVL.

V gene TRBV2 combines with J gene TRBJ2-2, with 8 positions matching TRBD1. The CDR3 has 19 amino acids. The J segment lost 2 bases and the V segment lost 6 bases, leaving 17 bases of the junction unmatched. Germline assignment: CDR1 SNHLY and CDR2 FYNNEI. For the CDR3, the DNA is TGTGCCAGCAGCGAACCTAGCCCCTCAGGGGGCAAAAACACCGGGGAGCTGTTTTTT. Translated, it gives CASSEPSPSGGKNTGELFF.

The J gene is TRBJ1-2, the V gene TRBV28, with TRBD1 matching over 7 bases. This CDR3 has 14 residues. V gave up 2 bases and J gave up 0 bases; unmatched junction bases: 0. CDR1 and CDR2 (germline): MDHEN, SYDVKM. CDR3 sequence: CASSLQGANYGYTF. DNA for the CDR3: TGTGCCAGCAGTTTACAGGGGGCTAACTATGGCTACACCTTC.

The chain is built from TRBV10-3 and TRBJ2-7, with D perhaps matching TRBD2 (6 bases). Deletions cut 9 bases from V and 2 bases from J, with 14 bases between. Germline V CDR1 and CDR2: ENHRY, SYGVKD. The CDR3 length is 13 residues. The CDR3 reads CAMSRDSAYEQYF. The CDR3 nucleotides are TGTGCCATGTCCCGGGACTCCGCCTACGAGCAGTACTTC.

The genes are TRBV13 and TRBJ1-2; 7 bases are a match to TRBD1. The germline CDR1 and CDR2 sequences are PRHDT and FYEKMQ (reference sequence). After removal of 5 bases from V and 5 bases from J, the junction contained 8 bases not matched to a gene. The CDR3 spans 14 residues. This CDR3 reads CASSTQGQKYGYTF. As DNA, the CDR3 is TGTGCCAGCAGCACCCAGGGACAGAAGTATGGCTACACCTTC.